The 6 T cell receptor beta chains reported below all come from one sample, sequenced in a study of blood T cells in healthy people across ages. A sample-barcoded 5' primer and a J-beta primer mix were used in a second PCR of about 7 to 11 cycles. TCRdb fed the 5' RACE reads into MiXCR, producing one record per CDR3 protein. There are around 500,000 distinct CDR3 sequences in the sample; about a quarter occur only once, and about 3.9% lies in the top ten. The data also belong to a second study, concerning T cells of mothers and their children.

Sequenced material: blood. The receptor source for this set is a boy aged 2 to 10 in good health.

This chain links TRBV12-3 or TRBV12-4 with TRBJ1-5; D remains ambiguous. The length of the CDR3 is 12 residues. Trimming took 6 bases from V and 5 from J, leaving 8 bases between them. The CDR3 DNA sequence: TGTGCCAGCAGCCCGCCCGATCAGCCCCAGCATTTT. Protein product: CASSPPDQPQHF.

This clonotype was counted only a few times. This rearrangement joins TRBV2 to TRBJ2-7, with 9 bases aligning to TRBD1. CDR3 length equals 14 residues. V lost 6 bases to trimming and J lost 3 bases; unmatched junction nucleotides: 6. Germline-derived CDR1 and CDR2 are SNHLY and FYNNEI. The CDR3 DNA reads TGTGCCAGCAGCGGGGGACAGGGCCTCTACGAGCAGTACTTC. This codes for CASSGGQGLYEQYF.

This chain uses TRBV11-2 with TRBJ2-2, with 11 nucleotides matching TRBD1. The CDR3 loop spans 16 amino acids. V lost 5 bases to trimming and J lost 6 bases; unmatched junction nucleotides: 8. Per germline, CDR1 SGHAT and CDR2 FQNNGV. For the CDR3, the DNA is TGTGCCAGCAGCCCCACGGACAGGGGGCTTGCCGGGGAGCTGTTTTTT. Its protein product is CASSPTDRGLAGELFF.

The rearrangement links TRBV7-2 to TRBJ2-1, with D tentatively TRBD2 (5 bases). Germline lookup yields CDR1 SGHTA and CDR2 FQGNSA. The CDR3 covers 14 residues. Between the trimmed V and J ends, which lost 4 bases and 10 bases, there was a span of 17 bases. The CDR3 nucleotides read TGTGCCAGCAGCTCCCTGGACTTGACCAACGAGCAGTTCTTC. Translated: CASSSLDLTNEQFF.

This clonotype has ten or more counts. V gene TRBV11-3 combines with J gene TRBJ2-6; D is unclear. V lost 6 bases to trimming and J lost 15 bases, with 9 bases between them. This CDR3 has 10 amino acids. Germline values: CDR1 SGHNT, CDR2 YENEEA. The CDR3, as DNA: TGTGCCAGCAGACTGACAAGCCTGACTTTC. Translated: CASRLTSLTF.

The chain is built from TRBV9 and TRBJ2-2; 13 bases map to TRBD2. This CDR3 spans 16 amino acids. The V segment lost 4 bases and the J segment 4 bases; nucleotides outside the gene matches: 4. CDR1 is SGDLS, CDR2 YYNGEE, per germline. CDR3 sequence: CASSTGTSGVTGELFF. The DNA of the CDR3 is TGTGCCAGCAGCACAGGGACTAGCGGGGTCACCGGGGAGCTGTTTTTT.